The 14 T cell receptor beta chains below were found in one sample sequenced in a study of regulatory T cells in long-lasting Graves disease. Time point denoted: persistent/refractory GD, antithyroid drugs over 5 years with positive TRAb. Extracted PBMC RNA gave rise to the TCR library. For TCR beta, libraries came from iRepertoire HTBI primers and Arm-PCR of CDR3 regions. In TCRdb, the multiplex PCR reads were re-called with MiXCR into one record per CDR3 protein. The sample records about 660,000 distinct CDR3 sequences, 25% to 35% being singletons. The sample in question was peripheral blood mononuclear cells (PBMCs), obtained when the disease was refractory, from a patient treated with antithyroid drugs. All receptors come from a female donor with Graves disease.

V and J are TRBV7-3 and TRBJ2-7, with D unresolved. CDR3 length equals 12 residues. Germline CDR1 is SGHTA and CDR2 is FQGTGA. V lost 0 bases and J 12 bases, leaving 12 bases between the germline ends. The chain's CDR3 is CASSLTTASLYF. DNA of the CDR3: TGTGCCAGCAGCTTAACGACGGCTAGTCTGTACTTC.

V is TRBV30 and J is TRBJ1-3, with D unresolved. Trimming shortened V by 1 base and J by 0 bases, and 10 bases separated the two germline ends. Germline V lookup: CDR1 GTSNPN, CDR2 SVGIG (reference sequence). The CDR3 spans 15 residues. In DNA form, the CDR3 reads TGTGCCTGGAGTGGGCAGTTGTTCTCTGGAAACACCATATATTTT. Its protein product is CAWSGQLFSGNTIYF.

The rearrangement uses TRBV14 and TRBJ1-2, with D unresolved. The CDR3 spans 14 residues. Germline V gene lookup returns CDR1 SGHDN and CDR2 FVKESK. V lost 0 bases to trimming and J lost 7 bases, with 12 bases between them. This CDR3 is CASSQDPRVIGYTF. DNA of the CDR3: TGTGCCAGCAGCCAAGATCCTAGGGTAATTGGCTACACCTTC.

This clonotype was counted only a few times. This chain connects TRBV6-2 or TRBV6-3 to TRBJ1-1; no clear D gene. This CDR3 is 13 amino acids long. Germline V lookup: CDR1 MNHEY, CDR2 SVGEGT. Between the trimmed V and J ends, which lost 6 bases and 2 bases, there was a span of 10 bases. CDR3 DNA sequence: TGTGCCAGCAGGCTGACAAGTAACACTGAAGCTTTCTTT. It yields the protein CASRLTSNTEAFF.

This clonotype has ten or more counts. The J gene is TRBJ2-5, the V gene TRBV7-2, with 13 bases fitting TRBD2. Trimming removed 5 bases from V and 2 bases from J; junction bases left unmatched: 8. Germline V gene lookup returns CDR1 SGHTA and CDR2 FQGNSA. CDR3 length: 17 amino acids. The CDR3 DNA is TGTGCCAGCAGCCCTGGACTAGCGGGGGCCATACAAGAGACCCAGTACTTC. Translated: CASSPGLAGAIQETQYF.

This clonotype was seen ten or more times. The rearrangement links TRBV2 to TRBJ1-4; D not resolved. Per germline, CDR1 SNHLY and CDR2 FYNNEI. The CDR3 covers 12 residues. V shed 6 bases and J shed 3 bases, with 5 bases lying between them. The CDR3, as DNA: TGTGCCAGCAGCGACCCTAATGAAAAACTGTTTTTT. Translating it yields CASSDPNEKLFF. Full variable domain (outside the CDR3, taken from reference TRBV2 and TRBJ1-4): EPEVTQTPSHQVTQMGQEVILRCVPISNHLYFYWYRQILGQKVEFLVSFYNNEISEKSEIFDDQFSVERPDGSNFTLKIRSTKLEDSAMYFCASSDPNEKLFFGSGTQLSVL.

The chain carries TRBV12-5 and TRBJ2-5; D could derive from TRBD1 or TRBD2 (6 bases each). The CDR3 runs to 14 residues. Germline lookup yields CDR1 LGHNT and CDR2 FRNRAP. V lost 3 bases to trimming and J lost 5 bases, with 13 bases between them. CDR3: CASGLGGPGETQYF. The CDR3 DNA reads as TGTGCTAGTGGTTTAGGGGGGCCGGGTGAGACCCAGTACTTC.

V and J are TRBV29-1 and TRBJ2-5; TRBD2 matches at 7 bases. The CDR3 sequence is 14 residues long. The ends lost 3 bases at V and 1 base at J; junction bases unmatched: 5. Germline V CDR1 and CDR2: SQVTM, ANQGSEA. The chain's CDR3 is CSVEGGLLQETQYF. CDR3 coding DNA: TGCAGCGTTGAGGGGGGACTACTCCAAGAGACCCAGTACTTC. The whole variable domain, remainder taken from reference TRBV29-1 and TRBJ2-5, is SAVISQKPSRDICQRGTSLTIQCQVDSQVTMMFWYRQQPGQSLTLIATANQGSEATYESGFVIDKFPISRPNLTFSTLTVSNMSPEDSSIYLCSVEGGLLQETQYFGPGTRLLVL.

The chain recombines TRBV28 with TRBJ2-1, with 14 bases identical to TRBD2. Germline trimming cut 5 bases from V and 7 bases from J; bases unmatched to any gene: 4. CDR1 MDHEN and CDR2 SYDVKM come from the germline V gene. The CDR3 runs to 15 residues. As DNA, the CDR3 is TGTGCCAGCAGTCAGACTAGCGGGAGGGCAAATGAGCAGTTCTTC. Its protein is CASSQTSGRANEQFF.

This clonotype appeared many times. CDR3: CASSLDLGREETQYF. The CDR3, as DNA: TGTGCCAGCAGCTTAGATCTGGGCAGGGAAGAGACCCAGTACTTC. The rearrangement links TRBV7-2 to TRBJ2-5; a weak D match, TRBD1 (5 bases). Germline CDR1 SGHTA, CDR2 FQGNSA. The V end was cut by 1 base, the J end by 3 bases, with 12 bases between. CDR3 length: 15 amino acids.

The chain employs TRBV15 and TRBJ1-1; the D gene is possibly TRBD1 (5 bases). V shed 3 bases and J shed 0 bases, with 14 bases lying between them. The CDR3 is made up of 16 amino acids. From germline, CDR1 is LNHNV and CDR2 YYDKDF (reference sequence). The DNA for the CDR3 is TGTGCCACCAGCAGTCTCCCGGAGGGACTGAACACTGAAGCTTTCTTT. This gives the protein CATSSLPEGLNTEAFF.

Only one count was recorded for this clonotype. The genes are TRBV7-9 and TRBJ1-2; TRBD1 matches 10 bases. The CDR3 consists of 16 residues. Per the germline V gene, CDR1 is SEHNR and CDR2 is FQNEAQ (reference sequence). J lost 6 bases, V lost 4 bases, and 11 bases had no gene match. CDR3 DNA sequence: TGTGCCAGCAGCTCACCGGGACAGGGGACGAGGGATGGCTACACCTTC. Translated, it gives CASSSPGQGTRDGYTF.

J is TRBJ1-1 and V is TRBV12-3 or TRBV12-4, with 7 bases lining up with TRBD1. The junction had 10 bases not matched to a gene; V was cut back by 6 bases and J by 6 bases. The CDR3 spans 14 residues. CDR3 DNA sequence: TGTGCCAGCAGCCACAGGGGTTTAGTCGCTGAAGCTTTCTTT. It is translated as CASSHRGLVAEAFF.

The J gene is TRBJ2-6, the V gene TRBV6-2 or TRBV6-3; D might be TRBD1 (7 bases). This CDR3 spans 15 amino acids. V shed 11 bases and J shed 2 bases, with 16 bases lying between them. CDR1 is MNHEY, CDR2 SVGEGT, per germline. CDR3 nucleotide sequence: TGTGCCGGAGGGACAGTTTTGGCTGGGGCCAACGTCCTGACTTTC. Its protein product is CAGGTVLAGANVLTF.